This T cell receptor (beta chain) was obtained from a study of blood T cell repertoires in COVID-19. Study background: Donors in the United States, Italy and Spain gave samples during acute or convalescent COVID-19. Sources were T cells, B-cell-depleted T cells, or PBMCs; the material itself was cDNA or gDNA.

The V gene's germline CDR1 is MNHEY and CDR2 SVGEGT. The V gene end was trimmed by 6 bases and the J gene end by 4 bases; junction bases not matched to a gene: 6. The length of the CDR3 is 15 residues. Clones were sequenced by immunoSEQ multiplex PCR, and TCRdb holds only the in-frame ones, with some missing. This sample carries about 75,000 clones, around 90% of them seen once, and the ten largest clones take around 5.8%. Sequenced input: peripheral blood. The rearrangement uses TRBV6-2 or TRBV6-3 and TRBJ2-3; TRBD1 agrees at 11 bases. The source is a woman in her 50s with acute or convalescent COVID-19. In nucleotides, the CDR3 is TGTGCCAGCAGCCTAGGACAGGGGGCAGCAGATACGCAGTATTTT. Translated: CASSLGQGAADTQYF.